This T cell receptor beta chain was found in a study of blood T cells in healthy people across ages. This clonotype was seen only once. Sample-barcoded 5' priming and a J-beta primer mix drove a second PCR of roughly 7 to 11 cycles. MiXCR was run by TCRdb on the 5' RACE reads, yielding one entry per CDR3 protein. The sample has 800,000 to 900,000 distinct CDR3 sequences; roughly 60% are singletons. The sequenced sample consisted of blood. This clonotype originated in a man aged 30 to 45 in good health.

The CDR3 loop reads CSAAPGLGAQETQYF. CDR3 DNA sequence: TGCAGTGCCGCACCGGGACTAGGGGCCCAAGAGACCCAGTACTTC. The chain combines TRBV20-1 with TRBJ2-4; TRBD2 agrees at 8 bases. The DNA end is a closer match to TRBJ2-5, so the J assignment may be wrong. This CDR3 comprises 15 residues. Per germline, CDR1 DFQATT and CDR2 SNEGSKA (reference sequence).